This TCR beta chain was recovered during a study of regulatory T cells in long-lasting Graves disease. This clonotype was detected ten times or more. Noted time point: newly diagnosed GD, antithyroid drugs for less than 3 months. TCR sequences were obtained from RNA taken from PBMCs. The authors diagnosed Graves' disease using American Thyroid Association guidelines. Germline trimming cut 6 bases from V and 2 bases from J; bases unmatched to any gene: 9. Germline values: CDR1 SQVTM, CDR2 ANQGSEA. The CDR3 totals 16 residues. The TCR beta library used iRepertoire HTBI primers with Arm-PCR amplification of CDR3. TCRdb analysed the multiplex PCR reads with MiXCR anew, one entry per CDR3 protein. The table lists about 440,000 distinct CDR3 sequences, 15% to 20% of them singletons. This same sample was also part of a study on T cells in Graves' hyperthyroidism and ophthalmopathy.

The clonotype was recovered from a woman aged 25 to 45 with Graves disease. The sample in question was peripheral blood mononuclear cells (PBMCs), obtained at new diagnosis, from a patient treated with antithyroid drugs. The chain uses TRBV29-1 and TRBJ2-2, with TRBD2 identical over 10 bases. The CDR3 sequence: CSVRYRTSGNTGELFF. CDR3 nucleotide sequence: TGCAGCGTGCGCTACAGGACTAGCGGTAACACCGGGGAGCTGTTTTTT.